Presented here are 27 T cell receptor beta chains from one specimen sequenced in a study of blood T cell repertoires in COVID-19. The data were produced by immunoSEQ multiplex PCR, yet TCRdb's version contains in-frame clones alone and is incomplete. The sample yields hundreds of thousands of clones, 70% to 85% seen once. Sequenced: peripheral blood. The receptors were gathered from a woman of 80 years or more with acute or convalescent COVID-19.

This chain joins TRBV18 and TRBJ2-3; 10 nucleotides line up with TRBD1. With V trimmed by 3 bases and J by 2 bases, 2 bases remained unmatched. This CDR3 comprises 15 residues. The germline V gene encodes CDR1 KGHSH and CDR2 LQKENI. CDR3 amino acids: CASSPGQGNTDTQYF. CDR3 bases: TGTGCCAGCTCACCGGGACAGGGGAACACAGATACGCAGTATTTT.

The rearrangement uses TRBV4-3 and TRBJ1-1, with D possibly TRBD1 on 6 matching bases. CDR1 LGHNA and CDR2 YSLEER come from the germline V gene. The CDR3 length is 15 residues. The ends were cut back, 5 bases at V and 4 bases at J, with 17 bases in the middle. CDR3 in amino acids: CASSSSRGHSTEAFF. CDR3 DNA: TGCGCCAGCAGCTCGTCCAGGGGTCATAGCACTGAAGCTTTCTTT.

The V gene is TRBV19, the J gene TRBJ1-2; 9 positions match TRBD1. This CDR3 has 14 residues. CDR1 is LNHDA and CDR2 is SQIVND in the germline V gene (reference sequence). The junction had 3 bases not matched to a gene; V was cut back by 3 bases and J by 4 bases. The CDR3: CASSIGTGTYGYTF. CDR3 sequence (DNA): TGTGCCAGTAGTATCGGGACAGGGACCTATGGCTACACCTTC.

The chain is built from TRBV27 and TRBJ2-3, with 10 bases aligning to TRBD2. The ends lost 2 bases at V and 3 bases at J; junction bases unmatched: 11. This CDR3 has 18 amino acids. Germline V gives CDR1 MNHEY, CDR2 SMNVEV (reference sequence). The CDR3 loop is CASSLGLAGVRGTDTQYF. The CDR3 DNA is TGTGCCAGCAGTTTAGGGCTAGCGGGAGTAAGGGGTACAGATACGCAGTATTTT.

The V call is TRBV7-8, the J call TRBJ1-6; TRBD1 matches 7 bases. V was pared by 3 bases and J by 7 bases, with 3 bases of the junction left unmatched. This CDR3 is 14 amino acids long. Germline CDR1 reads SGHVS; CDR2 reads FQNEAQ. CDR3 region: CASSLGQLNSPLHF. The CDR3 DNA reads TGTGCCAGCAGCTTGGGACAGTTAAATTCACCCCTCCACTTT.

This chain joins TRBV2 and TRBJ2-3, with D possibly being TRBD2 (6 bases). Germline CDR1 is SNHLY and CDR2 is FYNNEI. Trimming took off 8 bases at V and 5 bases at J, with 23 bases between the two ends. The CDR3 runs 16 residues. This CDR3 is CASSRFTGGQEDTQYF. The CDR3 coding sequence is TGTGCCAGCTCAAGATTCACCGGGGGTCAAGAAGATACGCAGTATTTT.

This chain uses TRBV12-3 or TRBV12-4 with TRBJ1-1, with TRBD1 matching 7 bases. Losses at the gene ends were 6 bases for V and 7 bases for J; bases not matched to a gene: 5. The CDR3 loop spans 12 amino acids. The chain's CDR3 is CASSPDRFEAFF. Written as DNA, the CDR3 is TGTGCCAGCAGCCCGGACAGGTTTGAAGCTTTCTTT.

This clone was counted a few times. The CDR3 bases are TGCGCCAGCAGCCAAGAACTAGGGACTAACTATGGCTACACCTTC. Translation: CASSQELGTNYGYTF. V is TRBV4-3 and J is TRBJ1-2, with D unresolved. Germline CDR1 reads LGHNA; CDR2 reads YSLEER. The CDR3 sequence is 15 residues long. Trimming removed 0 bases at V and 0 bases at J, with 8 bases between.

This clone has just one count. The genes are TRBV5-6 and TRBJ1-2; 8 bases map to TRBD1. CDR1 is SGHDT, CDR2 YYEEEE, per germline. The CDR3 is 13 residues long. J gave up 13 bases and V 5 bases, and 13 bases lay outside the gene matches. The CDR3 spells CASSYAGTGSFTF. The DNA of the CDR3 is TGTGCCAGCAGTTACGCCGGGACAGGCTCGTTCACCTTC.

The V call is TRBV19, the J call TRBJ1-1; the D gene is possibly TRBD1 (5 bases). The CDR3 sequence is 13 residues long. The V end was cut by 5 bases, the J end by 4 bases, with 11 bases between. Germline V lookup: CDR1 LNHDA, CDR2 SQIVND (reference sequence). The DNA for the CDR3 is TGTGCCAGTAGTGCCAGGGTGGCCACTGAAGCTTTCTTT. Translated: CASSARVATEAFF.

Details on this clone: This sample also contains other DNA sequences that code for the same CDR3. The V call is TRBV4-2, the J call TRBJ1-2; TRBD1 agrees at 12 bases. This CDR3 has 15 residues. Unmatched junction bases numbered 3, after V lost 4 bases and J lost 3 bases. Germline V gene sequence: CDR1 LGHNA, CDR2 YNFKEQ. The CDR3 DNA follows: TGTGCCAGCAGCCTGGGGACAGGGGGCGACTATGGCTACACCTTC. It is translated as CASSLGTGGDYGYTF.

The rearrangement joins TRBV19 to TRBJ2-7; D call uncertain. This CDR3 contains 14 residues. Germline values: CDR1 LNHDA, CDR2 SQIVND (reference sequence). Trimming took 3 bases from V and 5 from J, leaving 14 bases between them. CDR3 DNA sequence: TGTGCCAGTAGTATTAGCACCCAAAGGAACGAGCAGTACTTC. Its protein is CASSISTQRNEQYF.

J is TRBJ1-1 and V is TRBV27; TRBD1 matches at 9 bases. The CDR3 length is 15 residues. The germline gives CDR1 MNHEY, CDR2 SMNVEV (reference sequence). V lost 7 bases to trimming and J lost 0 bases; unmatched junction nucleotides: 6. CDR3 protein: CASTRTGALNTEAFF. For the CDR3, the DNA is TGTGCCAGCACCAGGACAGGGGCGTTGAACACTGAAGCTTTCTTT.

J is TRBJ1-1 and V is TRBV29-1; 11 bases map to TRBD1. Germline lookup yields CDR1 SQVTM and CDR2 ANQGSEA. The trim removed 7 bases at V and 1 base at J, leaving 8 bases unmatched. There are 15 residues in the CDR3. The CDR3 DNA sequence: TGCAGCGCCAGGACAGGGGGCGCTGGGAACACTGAAGCTTTCTTT. Protein product: CSARTGGAGNTEAFF.

The chain carries TRBV12-3 or TRBV12-4 and TRBJ1-4, with D uncertain. The CDR3 extends over 12 amino acids. Trimming stripped 3 bases from V and 7 bases from J, with 6 bases between. CDR3 nucleotide sequence: TGTGCCAGCAGTTTCGTGGCTGAAAAACTGTTTTTT. Translation gives CASSFVAEKLFF.

This chain links TRBV5-1 with TRBJ1-3, with D unclear. The CDR3 has 14 residues. The germline V gene encodes CDR1 SGHRS and CDR2 YFSETQ. Trimming left V 4 bases short and J 0 bases short, with 8 bases between. CDR3 sequence (DNA): TGCGCCAGCAGCCCGGAGTTCTCTGGAAACACCATATATTTT. Protein sequence: CASSPEFSGNTIYF.

The chain is built from TRBV11-2 and TRBJ2-4, with a tentative D call TRBD1 (6 bases). V lost 4 bases and J lost 10, with 17 bases in between. The germline V gene encodes CDR1 SGHAT and CDR2 FQNNGV. The CDR3 spans 14 residues. The CDR3 loop reads CASSSTPGQGIQYF. In nucleotides, the CDR3 is TGTGCCAGCAGCTCGACGCCGGGACAAGGAATTCAGTACTTC.

The chain couples TRBV7-8 to TRBJ1-2; no reliable D call. CDR1 and CDR2 from the germline V gene are SGHVS and FQNEAQ. This CDR3 region has 16 residues. The V gene lost 2 bases and the J gene lost 2 bases, with 15 bases spanning the gap. The CDR3 region is CASSLRIQQVNYGYTF. The CDR3 nucleotides are TGTGCCAGCAGCTTACGAATCCAGCAGGTGAACTATGGCTACACCTTC.

This clone was detected only a few times. The chain joins TRBV2 to TRBJ2-7; 12 bases are shared with TRBD2. Losses at the gene ends were 5 bases for V and 0 bases for J; bases not matched to a gene: 2. The CDR3 is 15 amino acids. Germline V lookup: CDR1 SNHLY, CDR2 FYNNEI. CDR3 DNA: TGTGCCAGCAGTCGGACTAGCGGGGTCTCCTACGAGCAGTACTTC. Encoded protein: CASSRTSGVSYEQYF.

The chain links TRBV27 to TRBJ1-4; D might be TRBD1 (5 bases). The CDR3 is 15 amino acids. CDR1 and CDR2 (germline): MNHEY, SMNVEV (reference sequence). Trimming pared 6 bases from V and 5 bases from J, leaving 16 bases between. The CDR3 sequence is CASSYARGWNEKLFF. As DNA, the CDR3 is TGTGCCAGCAGCTATGCCCGGGGGTGGAATGAAAAACTGTTTTTT.

The rearrangement joins TRBV7-9 to TRBJ2-2, with TRBD2 as a possible D gene (5 bases). The CDR3 loop spans 14 amino acids. From germline, CDR1 is SEHNR and CDR2 FQNEAQ (reference sequence). The ends were cut back, 1 base at V and 7 bases at J, with 10 bases in the middle. The DNA of the CDR3 is TGTGCCAGCAGCTTAGATAGGACTGGCGGGGAGCTGTTTTTT. It translates to CASSLDRTGGELFF.

The chain is built from TRBV25-1 and TRBJ1-6, with D uncertain. V dropped 4 bases and J dropped 3 bases, with 7 bases sitting between them. CDR3 length equals 14 residues. Germline CDR1 and CDR2: MGHDK and SYGVNS. CDR3 DNA sequence: TGTGCCAGCAGTGGAGACAACTATAATTCACCCCTCCACTTT. Translation gives CASSGDNYNSPLHF.

V gene TRBV7-9 combines with J gene TRBJ1-1; TRBD1 matches 9 bases. Unmatched junction bases numbered 16, after V lost 3 bases and J lost 5 bases. The CDR3 consists of 18 residues. Germline loops: CDR1 SEHNR, CDR2 FQNEAQ (reference sequence). The CDR3 DNA is TGTGCCAGCAGCTTCAGTCTTGGGCTGGGACAGGGTGGAACTGAAGCTTTCTTT. It codes for CASSFSLGLGQGGTEAFF.

The chain employs TRBV6-5 and TRBJ2-1; a possible D gene is TRBD2 (5 bases). Trimming took 7 bases from V and 9 from J, leaving 19 bases between them. From germline, CDR1 is MNHEY and CDR2 SVGAGI. The CDR3 has 14 amino acids. The chain's CDR3 is CASTIERGRGEQFF. In nucleotides, the CDR3 is TGTGCCAGCACCATCGAACGGGGTCGTGGTGAGCAGTTCTTC.

The chain recombines TRBV9 with TRBJ2-2; 8 bases match TRBD2. The CDR3 is made up of 18 amino acids. V lost 0 bases, J lost 0 bases, and 7 bases stayed unmatched. Germline CDR1 SGDLS, CDR2 YYNGEE. CDR3 coding DNA: TGTGCCAGCAGCGTAGTCCCAGGCGGGGGGACGAACACCGGGGAGCTGTTTTTT. Its translation is CASSVVPGGGTNTGELFF.

This clone was counted a few times. The rearrangement links TRBV6-2 or TRBV6-3 to TRBJ1-5, with D perhaps TRBD1 (5 bases). Trimming left V 5 bases short and J 7 bases short, with 15 bases between. CDR1 and CDR2 from the germline V gene are MNHEY and SVGEGT. The CDR3 covers 14 residues. CDR3 amino acids: CASSRGEGLQPQHF. CDR3 bases: TGTGCCAGCAGTCGGGGGGAGGGGTTGCAGCCCCAGCATTTT.

V usage is TRBV6-5 and J usage is TRBJ1-4; D perhaps matches TRBD1 (5 bases). Germline CDR1 is MNHEY and CDR2 is SVGAGI. Trimming took 4 bases from V and 3 from J, leaving 12 bases between them. The CDR3 is 15 residues long. CDR3 protein: CASSSGYLPNEKLFF. CDR3 nucleotide sequence: TGTGCCAGCAGTTCAGGGTACTTACCTAATGAAAAACTGTTTTTT.